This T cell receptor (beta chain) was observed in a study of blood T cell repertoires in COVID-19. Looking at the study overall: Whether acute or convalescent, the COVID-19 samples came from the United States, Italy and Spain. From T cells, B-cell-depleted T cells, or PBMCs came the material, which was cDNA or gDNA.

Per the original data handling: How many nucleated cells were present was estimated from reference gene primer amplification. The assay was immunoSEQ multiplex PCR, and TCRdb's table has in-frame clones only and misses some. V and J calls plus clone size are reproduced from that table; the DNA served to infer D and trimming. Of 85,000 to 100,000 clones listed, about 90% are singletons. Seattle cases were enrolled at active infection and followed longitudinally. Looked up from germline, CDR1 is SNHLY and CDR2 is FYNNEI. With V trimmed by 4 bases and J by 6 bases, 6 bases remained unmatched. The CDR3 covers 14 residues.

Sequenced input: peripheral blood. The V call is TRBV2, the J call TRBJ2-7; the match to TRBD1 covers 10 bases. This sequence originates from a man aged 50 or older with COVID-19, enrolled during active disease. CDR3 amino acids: CASSVDGTGVEQYF. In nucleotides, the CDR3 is TGTGCCAGCAGTGTTGATGGGACAGGGGTCGAGCAGTACTTC.